This entry concerns a single TCR beta chain. Methods used by the authors: Estimation of nucleated cell counts relied on the amplification of reference gene primers. Assay used: immunoSEQ multiplex PCR; TCRdb lists only in-frame clones, some missing. V, J and clone size are those of that table, while D and trimming were read from the DNA. The sample consists of about 150,000 clones, roughly 80% of them appearing once. This sample is part of a study of blood T cell repertoires in COVID-19. Overall study: The origin of the acute and convalescent COVID-19 samples was the United States, Italy and Spain. The analysed material was cDNA or gDNA that came from T cells, B-cell-depleted T cells, or PBMCs.

The CDR3 covers 13 residues. Germline loops: CDR1 MNHEY, CDR2 SVGAGI. J lost 1 base, V lost 8 bases, and 2 bases had no gene match. The V call is TRBV6-5, the J call TRBJ2-7; the match to TRBD1 covers 10 bases. This clonotype was obtained from a man between 65 and 80 years old with acute or convalescent COVID-19. The sequenced sample was peripheral blood. The CDR3, as DNA: TGTGCCAGCCAGGACAGGGGGTCCTACGAGCAGTACTTC. It codes for CASQDRGSYEQYF.